Below, one T cell receptor beta chain is given with its context. As yet, its antigen is unknown. Trimming removed 0 bases from V and 3 bases from J, with 7 bases in between. The germline CDR1 and CDR2 sequences are KGHDR and SFDVKD. The CDR3 has 14 residues. This entry belongs to a study of T-cell memory formation after mild COVID-19. Study-wide findings and caveats: Chiefly within CM and EM were the contracting CD4+ clones; CD8+ ones were within EMRA.

5'RACE primed at constant segments yielded TCR alpha and TCR beta cDNA libraries bearing sample barcodes and UMIs. TCRdb passed the 5' RACE reads through MiXCR, listing each CDR3 protein once. The sample consists of under 650,000 distinct CDR3 sequences, approximately 18% of them appearing once. This receptor was taken from an adult woman who had mild COVID-19 (a few samples of this study predate the infection). Cell type and time point are not known. The chain joins TRBV24-1 to TRBJ2-5, with D unclear. Sequencing used PBMCs or a T cell subset sorted from them (not recorded which). The CDR3, as DNA: TGTGCCACCAGTGATTTGGGTGGGGAAGAGACCCAGTACTTC. Its translation: CATSDLGGEETQYF.